This T cell receptor (beta chain) was documented in a study of metastatic and nonmetastatic thyroid tumors. The overall study: A comparison of repertoires was made across blood and tumor or nodule tissue from malignant and benign thyroid patients. Study-wide points: Benign nodules were reported to have significantly lower TCR beta diversity than malignant thyroid tumors, in blood and tumor.

V shed 5 bases and J shed 2 bases, with 10 bases lying between them. The CDR3 is made up of 14 amino acids. Germline V gene data show CDR1 as SGHVS and CDR2 as FQNEAQ. About this clone: Its antigen is as yet unknown.

All patients reached thyroid surgery having received no treatment beforehand. Per the original data handling: Clinicopathological groups supplied CDR3 differences that were used to build a distant-metastasis classifier for papillary thyroid cancer. Using MiXCR, TCRdb re-called clones from the PCR reads. TCRdb, not the authors, supplied the V and J calls. The table lists about 47,000 clones, approximately 24% of them singletons. This sequence was found in a male donor with papillary thyroid cancer or a benign thyroid nodule (not recorded which). Some clones in this sample may be carry-over from other donors' samples. Sequencing was performed on blood. The V gene is TRBV7-8, the J gene TRBJ2-1, with D unresolved. CDR3: CASSHNLAYNEQFF. The CDR3 coding sequence is TGTGCCAGCAGCCACAACCTAGCCTACAATGAGCAGTTCTTC.